This section outlines one TCR beta chain sequence together with its context. What it recognizes is unknown. Exclusion criteria comprised uncontrolled infection, other autoimmune disease, pregnancy or lactation. Diagnoses were established using clinical symptoms, serum thyroxine and TRAb, thyroid ultrasound and orbital computed tomography. The data originate from a study of T cells in Graves' hyperthyroidism and ophthalmopathy. General observations from the study: Model predictions of ophthalmopathy came a median around 6.5 months before onset. Blood also carried most thyroid clonotypes expanded above 0.001.

Trimming removed 6 bases at V and 2 bases at J, with 10 bases between. CDR1 and CDR2 (germline): MNHEY, SVGEGT. This CDR3 is built from 14 residues. There were TCR beta CDR3 regions amplified from RNA transcripts. In the first-round RT-PCR of the TCR CDR3, the HTBI primer set was used. TCRdb processed the multiplex PCR reads anew with MiXCR; each CDR3 protein has one entry. The sample comprises almost 600,000 distinct CDR3 sequences, about half of which are singletons, and about 8% rests with the top ten. The clonotype originates from a woman between 18 and 29 years old with Graves' hyperthyroidism. The material sequenced was peripheral blood or thyroid tissue (not recorded which). The rearrangement links TRBV6-2 or TRBV6-3 to TRBJ2-2; D not certain. The CDR3 loop reads CASRRQLNTGELFF. CDR3 bases: TGTGCCAGCAGGCGACAACTCAACACCGGGGAGCTGTTTTTT.